These T cell receptor beta chains were read from a single sample in a study of siplizumab effects on memory and regulatory T cells. Clones were sequenced by immunoSEQ multiplex PCR, and TCRdb holds only the in-frame ones, with some missing. In the table there are around 68,000 clones, over 70% of which are singletons. Sequencing was done on a sample of Tregs sorted from blood. These receptors all come from a human donor in good health. The CDR3 runs from the conserved cysteine through the conserved F or W. The order of the fields is clone size, D gene, J gene, V gene, CDR3 DNA, CDR3 protein. D genes are given only for firm matches. Size is stated for part of the rows, as once, few or many counts, or as a class when the clone is expanded.

clone size: NA
D gene: NA
J gene: TRBJ2-2
V gene: TRBV19
CDR3 DNA: TGTGCCAGTAGTATAGGGGGGGTAAACACCGGGGAGCTGTTTTTT
CDR3 protein: CASSIGGVNTGELFF

clone size: NA
D gene: TRBD2
J gene: TRBJ2-3
V gene: TRBV7-2
CDR3 DNA: TGTGCCAGCAGCCCGACTAGCGGGAGGATTGGTACGCAGTATTTT
CDR3 protein: CASSPTSGRIGTQYF

clone size: NA
D gene: NA
J gene: TRBJ1-4
V gene: TRBV6-1
CDR3 DNA: TGTGCCAGCAGGGCACGAGGGGCGGGTGAAAAACTGTTTTTT
CDR3 protein: CASRARGAGEKLFF

clone size: NA
D gene: TRBD1
J gene: TRBJ1-3
V gene: TRBV28
CDR3 DNA: TGTGCCAGCAGTCCTCGGGGCAGGGGGAATGGAAACACCATATATTTT
CDR3 protein: CASSPRGRGNGNTIYF

clone size: NA
D gene: TRBD2
J gene: TRBJ2-1
V gene: TRBV7-2
CDR3 DNA: TGTGCCCTAGGACTAGCGGGAGGTCCCAATGAGCAGTTCTTC
CDR3 protein: CALGLAGGPNEQFF

clone size: few
D gene: TRBD1
J gene: TRBJ1-1
V gene: TRBV5-1
CDR3 DNA: TGCGCCAGCAGCGTGAGACAGGGGAACACTGAAGCTTTCTTT
CDR3 protein: CASSVRQGNTEAFF

clone size: NA
D gene: NA
J gene: TRBJ2-5
V gene: TRBV5-4
CDR3 DNA: TGTGCCAGCAGCTTGATCGAGCCCCAAGAGACCCAGTACTTC
CDR3 protein: CASSLIEPQETQYF

clone size: NA
D gene: NA
J gene: TRBJ2-6
V gene: TRBV7-9
CDR3 DNA: TGTGCCAGCAGCTTAGAGGGGGCTGGGGCCAACGTCCTGACTTTC
CDR3 protein: CASSLEGAGANVLTF

clone size: few
D gene: NA
J gene: TRBJ1-3
V gene: TRBV27
CDR3 DNA: TGTGCCAGCAGTTGGTCGCTAGGGGACACCATATATTTT
CDR3 protein: CASSWSLGDTIYF

clone size: NA
D gene: NA
J gene: TRBJ1-2
V gene: TRBV28
CDR3 DNA: TGTGCCAGCAGTCGAGGCTACTATGGCTACACCTTC
CDR3 protein: CASSRGYYGYTF

clone size: once
D gene: TRBD1
J gene: TRBJ1-1
V gene: TRBV2
CDR3 DNA: TGTGCCAGCAGTCCACAGGGGGCGAGCACTGAAGCTTTCTTT
CDR3 protein: CASSPQGASTEAFF

clone size: NA
D gene: NA
J gene: TRBJ2-2
V gene: TRBV18
CDR3 DNA: TGTGCCAGCTCACCGGGCAGGGGCACCGGGGAGCTGTTTTTT
CDR3 protein: CASSPGRGTGELFF

clone size: NA
D gene: NA
J gene: TRBJ2-2
V gene: TRBV18
CDR3 DNA: TGTGCCAGCTCACCATTTTCAGGGAACAACACCGGGGAGCTGTTTTTT
CDR3 protein: CASSPFSGNNTGELFF

clone size: NA
D gene: NA
J gene: TRBJ2-7
V gene: TRBV30
CDR3 DNA: TGTGCCTGGGGGACCTTATACGAGCAGTACTTC
CDR3 protein: CAWGTLYEQYF

clone size: NA
D gene: NA
J gene: TRBJ2-7
V gene: TRBV1
CDR3 DNA: TGCACCAGCAGCCAAGACATCGCGACAGAGGGGGCCTACGAGCAGTACTTC
CDR3 protein: CTSSQDIATEGAYEQYF

clone size: NA
D gene: TRBD2
J gene: TRBJ2-1
V gene: TRBV5-1
CDR3 DNA: TGCGCCAGCAGCTGGGGGACTAGCGGGAGTGAGCAGTTCTTC
CDR3 protein: CASSWGTSGSEQFF

clone size: NA
D gene: NA
J gene: TRBJ1-1
V gene: TRBV7-8
CDR3 DNA: TGTGCCAGCAGCTCATGGACCGTGAACACTGAAGCTTTCTTT
CDR3 protein: CASSSWTVNTEAFF

clone size: once
D gene: NA
J gene: TRBJ2-7
V gene: TRBV6-1
CDR3 DNA: TGTGCCAGCAGTAAAATGACAGCCACTTCCTACGAGCAGTACTTC
CDR3 protein: CASSKMTATSYEQYF

clone size: NA
D gene: NA
J gene: TRBJ1-4
V gene: TRBV30
CDR3 DNA: TGTGCCTGGAGTGTTCTCCCAGCGGGACCAACTAATGAAAAACTGTTTTTT
CDR3 protein: CAWSVLPAGPTNEKLFF

clone size: NA
D gene: NA
J gene: TRBJ2-3
V gene: TRBV28
CDR3 DNA: TGTGCCAGCAGTTTTGGGCTCTCCGTCGCAGATACGCAGTATTTT
CDR3 protein: CASSFGLSVADTQYF

clone size: NA
D gene: NA
J gene: TRBJ2-5
V gene: TRBV6-5
CDR3 DNA: TGTGCCAGCAGGGGCGGCTCAGAGACCCAGTACTTC
CDR3 protein: CASRGGSETQYF

clone size: NA
D gene: NA
J gene: TRBJ1-1
V gene: TRBV28
CDR3 DNA: TGTGCCAGCAGAGCCCGGACAGCCAACACTGAAGCTTTCTTT
CDR3 protein: CASRARTANTEAFF

clone size: NA
D gene: TRBD1
J gene: TRBJ2-5
V gene: TRBV13
CDR3 DNA: TGTGCCAGCAGTCGACAGGGCCAAGAGACCCAGTACTTC
CDR3 protein: CASSRQGQETQYF

clone size: NA
D gene: NA
J gene: TRBJ1-5
V gene: TRBV6-6
CDR3 DNA: TGTGCCAGCAGTTACTCTGCGGGGGCGAGCAATCAGCCCCAGCATTTT
CDR3 protein: CASSYSAGASNQPQHF

clone size: NA
D gene: NA
J gene: TRBJ1-1
V gene: TRBV5-1
CDR3 DNA: TGCGCCAGCAGCGGAATTTCGGACCTGAACACTGAAGCTTTCTTT
CDR3 protein: CASSGISDLNTEAFF

clone size: NA
D gene: TRBD2
J gene: TRBJ2-1
V gene: TRBV5-1
CDR3 DNA: TGCGCCAGCAGCTTGGGACTAGCGGGAGGGTACAATGAGCAGTTCTTC
CDR3 protein: CASSLGLAGGYNEQFF

clone size: NA
D gene: NA
J gene: TRBJ2-5
V gene: TRBV18
CDR3 DNA: TGTGCCAGCTCACCAAACCAAGAGACCCAGTACTTC
CDR3 protein: CASSPNQETQYF

clone size: few
D gene: NA
J gene: TRBJ1-1
V gene: TRBV7-8
CDR3 DNA: TGTGCCAGCAGCTCACAGGGTTCGGGCACTGAAGCTTTCTTT
CDR3 protein: CASSSQGSGTEAFF

clone size: NA
D gene: NA
J gene: TRBJ1-2
V gene: TRBV5-1
CDR3 DNA: TGCGCCAGCAGCTTGTGGGGGGCGCAGGGCTACACCTTC
CDR3 protein: CASSLWGAQGYTF

clone size: NA
D gene: NA
J gene: TRBJ2-7
V gene: TRBV6-1
CDR3 DNA: TGTGCCAACTACTGCTACGAGCAGTACTTC
CDR3 protein: CANYCYEQYF

clone size: NA
D gene: NA
J gene: TRBJ2-6
V gene: TRBV5-1
CDR3 DNA: TGCGCCAGCTCCTCTGGGGCCAACGTCCTGACTTTC
CDR3 protein: CASSSGANVLTF

clone size: few
D gene: NA
J gene: TRBJ2-5
V gene: TRBV18
CDR3 DNA: TGTGCCAGCTCACCGGGGGTCCAAGAGACCCAGTACTTC
CDR3 protein: CASSPGVQETQYF

clone size: NA
D gene: NA
J gene: TRBJ2-5
V gene: TRBV7-8
CDR3 DNA: TGTGCCAGCAGCCCTACCAGGGGCGGGGAGACCCAGTACTTC
CDR3 protein: CASSPTRGGETQYF

clone size: NA
D gene: TRBD1
J gene: TRBJ1-5
V gene: TRBV5-1
CDR3 DNA: TGCGCCAGCAGCCCGATGGGGACAGGGGAACAGCCCCAGCATTTT
CDR3 protein: CASSPMGTGEQPQHF

clone size: NA
D gene: TRBD1
J gene: TRBJ2-3
V gene: TRBV7-9
CDR3 DNA: TGTGCCAGCAGCTTTAGTCGCGGGACAGGGGGAGATACGCAGTATTTT
CDR3 protein: CASSFSRGTGGDTQYF

clone size: NA
D gene: TRBD2
J gene: TRBJ2-4
V gene: TRBV11-2
CDR3 DNA: TGTGCCAGCACCCCTAGCGGGTATGTCAAAAACATTCAGTACTTC
CDR3 protein: CASTPSGYVKNIQYF

clone size: NA
D gene: NA
J gene: TRBJ2-3
V gene: TRBV7-8
CDR3 DNA: TGTGCCAGCAGCCCCCCCCTGACAGATACGCAGTATTTT
CDR3 protein: CASSPPLTDTQYF

clone size: NA
D gene: NA
J gene: TRBJ2-5
V gene: TRBV9
CDR3 DNA: TGTGCCAGCAGCGTCCGGGACCGGGAGACCCAGTACTTC
CDR3 protein: CASSVRDRETQYF

clone size: NA
D gene: NA
J gene: TRBJ1-4
V gene: TRBV5-5
CDR3 DNA: TGTGCCAGCAGCTTGAAGGGTTTCGGTAATGAAAAACTGTTTTTT
CDR3 protein: CASSLKGFGNEKLFF

clone size: NA
D gene: NA
J gene: TRBJ2-7
V gene: TRBV10-2
CDR3 DNA: TGCGCCAATTTCGGGGTCTACGAGCAGTACTTC
CDR3 protein: CANFGVYEQYF

clone size: few
D gene: NA
J gene: TRBJ2-1
V gene: TRBV5-1
CDR3 DNA: TGCGCCAGCAGCGGATCCGGGGCACGGGTCAATGAGCAGTTCTTC
CDR3 protein: CASSGSGARVNEQFF

clone size: NA
D gene: NA
J gene: TRBJ1-1
V gene: TRBV19
CDR3 DNA: TGTGCCAGTAAACTCTCCGGGGGCACTGAAGCTTTCTTT
CDR3 protein: CASKLSGGTEAFF

clone size: few
D gene: NA
J gene: TRBJ2-7
V gene: TRBV11-2
CDR3 DNA: TGTGCCAGCAGCTCAGGGGCAGGGCCCTCCTACGAGCAGTACTTC
CDR3 protein: CASSSGAGPSYEQYF

clone size: NA
D gene: TRBD2
J gene: TRBJ2-1
V gene: TRBV10-3
CDR3 DNA: TGTGCCATCAGTTCCCCCGATGGGGGAGGGTCAAATGAGCAGTTCTTC
CDR3 protein: CAISSPDGGGSNEQFF

clone size: NA
D gene: TRBD2
J gene: TRBJ2-1
V gene: TRBV18
CDR3 DNA: TGTGCCAGCTCACAGACTAGCGGGGATAATGAGCAGTTCTTC
CDR3 protein: CASSQTSGDNEQFF

clone size: NA
D gene: NA
J gene: TRBJ2-2
V gene: TRBV7-3
CDR3 DNA: TGTGCCAGCAGCTCTTACGGAGGGGGTGTCGGGGAGCTGTTTTTT
CDR3 protein: CASSSYGGGVGELFF

clone size: once
D gene: TRBD2
J gene: TRBJ2-1
V gene: TRBV5-5
CDR3 DNA: TGTGCCAGCAGCTTGGGCGGGACTAGCAGGGGATACAATGAGCAGTTCTTC
CDR3 protein: CASSLGGTSRGYNEQFF

clone size: NA
D gene: NA
J gene: TRBJ1-6
V gene: TRBV18
CDR3 DNA: TGTGCCAGCTCACCGAGGGAACATGGAAATTCACCCCTCCACTTT
CDR3 protein: CASSPREHGNSPLHF

clone size: NA
D gene: NA
J gene: TRBJ1-1
V gene: TRBV7-9
CDR3 DNA: TGTGCCAGCTCCCAAACGGGGAACACTGAAGCTTTCTTT
CDR3 protein: CASSQTGNTEAFF

clone size: NA
D gene: TRBD2
J gene: TRBJ2-2
V gene: TRBV29-1
CDR3 DNA: TGCAGCGTCCTTGTTAGCTGGGAGACTAGCGGGAGGTACTTGACCGGGGAGCTGTTTTTT
CDR3 protein: CSVLVSWETSGRYLTGELFF

clone size: NA
D gene: TRBD2
J gene: TRBJ2-3
V gene: TRBV18
CDR3 DNA: TGTGCCAGCTCACCATTTGGTCCAGCGGGGAGCCGAGGAGCAGATACGCAGTATTTT
CDR3 protein: CASSPFGPAGSRGADTQYF

clone size: NA
D gene: NA
J gene: TRBJ2-7
V gene: TRBV10-1
CDR3 DNA: TGCGCCAGCAGTGAAGGACTCTACGAGCAGTACTTC
CDR3 protein: CASSEGLYEQYF

clone size: NA
D gene: TRBD2
J gene: TRBJ2-7
V gene: TRBV11-3
CDR3 DNA: TGTGCCAGCAGCTTGGAGCGGGACTACGAGCAGTACTTC
CDR3 protein: CASSLERDYEQYF

clone size: once
D gene: NA
J gene: TRBJ1-5
V gene: TRBV28
CDR3 DNA: TGTGCCAGCAGTTTATGGGAGTATAGCAATCAGCCCCAGCATTTT
CDR3 protein: CASSLWEYSNQPQHF

clone size: NA
D gene: TRBD1
J gene: TRBJ2-3
V gene: TRBV28
CDR3 DNA: TGTGCCAGCAGACCATTGGAGACAGGGGCGGTAGATACGCAGTATTTT
CDR3 protein: CASRPLETGAVDTQYF